The sequence of this T cell receptor beta chain was determined in a study of blood T cells in healthy people across ages. In its sample, this clonotype was seen a few times. Its antigen is unidentified. Sample-barcoded 5' priming and a J-beta primer mix drove a second PCR of 7 to 11 cycles. Template switching added a 12-random-nucleotide identifier to every cDNA molecule. TCRdb fed the 5' RACE reads into MiXCR, producing one record per CDR3 protein. The sample has some 940,000 distinct CDR3 sequences; almost 30% are singletons. The germline CDR1 and CDR2 sequences are SGHTA and FQGNSA. V gave up 2 bases and J gave up 2 bases; unmatched junction bases: 6. The length of the CDR3 is 15 residues. Study observations and caveats: Calculation of diversity from one million T cells yielded estimates considered to be underestimates.

The data were also submitted as part of a second study, on T cells of mothers and their children. That work contributes: Each donor was one of three healthy Caucasian mothers or one of their six children. Related mother-child pairs showed slightly, non-significantly higher overlap than unrelated pairs.

This receptor was identified in a woman between 40 and 55 years old in good health. The specimen sequenced was blood. V and J are TRBV7-2 and TRBJ2-7, with 7 bases identical to TRBD1. In nucleotides, the CDR3 is TGTGCCAGCAGCTTATCCCGACAGGGTACCTACGAGCAGTACTTC. Its protein product is CASSLSRQGTYEQYF.